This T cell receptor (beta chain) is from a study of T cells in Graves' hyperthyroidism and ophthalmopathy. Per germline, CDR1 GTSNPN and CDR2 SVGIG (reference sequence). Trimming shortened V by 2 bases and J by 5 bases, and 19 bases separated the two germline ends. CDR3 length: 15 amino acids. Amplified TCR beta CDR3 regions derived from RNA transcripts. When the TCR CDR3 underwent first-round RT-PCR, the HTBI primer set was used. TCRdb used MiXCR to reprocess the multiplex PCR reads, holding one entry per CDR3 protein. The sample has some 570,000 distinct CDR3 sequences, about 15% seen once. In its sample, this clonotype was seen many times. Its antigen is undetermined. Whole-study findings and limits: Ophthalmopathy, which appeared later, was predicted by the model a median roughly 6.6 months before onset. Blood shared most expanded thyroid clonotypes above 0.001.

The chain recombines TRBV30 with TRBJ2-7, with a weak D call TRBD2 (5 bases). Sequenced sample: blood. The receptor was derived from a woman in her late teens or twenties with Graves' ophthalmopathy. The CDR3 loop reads CAWSRPTEGRDEQYF. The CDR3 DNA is TGTGCCTGGAGTCGTCCTACAGAGGGAAGGGACGAGCAGTACTTC.